Shown below are 14 T cell receptor beta chains from a single sample sequenced in a study of T cell responses to AZD1222 COVID-19 vaccine. Method: immunoSEQ multiplex PCR; TCRdb's copy keeps in-frame clones and lacks some. The sample contains fewer than 110,000 clones, around 89% of which appear only once. The source material was peripheral blood, sampled on day 0 of AZD1222 vaccination. These receptor sequences come from an adult in good health.

This sequence joins TRBV4-2 and TRBJ1-5; D gene uncertain. CDR1 and CDR2 (germline): LGHNA, YNFKEQ. There are 13 residues in the CDR3. V lost 7 bases and J 7 bases, leaving 14 bases between the germline ends. The CDR3 sequence: CASNPLPGQPQHF. The CDR3 nucleotides are TGTGCCAGCAACCCCTTGCCGGGACAGCCCCAGCATTTT.

The chain recombines TRBV11-3 with TRBJ1-2; D call uncertain. Trimming pared 5 bases from V and 6 bases from J, leaving 16 bases between. The V gene's germline CDR1 is SGHNT and CDR2 YENEEA. CDR3 length equals 14 residues. CDR3 sequence reads: CASSHPPEVDGYTF. The CDR3 nucleotides are TGTGCCAGCAGCCACCCCCCCGAGGTTGATGGCTACACCTTC.

CDR3 loop: CASSQEFRAYTGELFF. CDR3 coding DNA: TGCGCCAGCAGCCAAGAGTTCCGCGCTTACACCGGGGAGCTGTTTTTT. The chain couples TRBV4-3 to TRBJ2-2, with unresolved D. V lost 0 bases, J lost 3 bases, and 11 bases lay in between. Germline loops: CDR1 LGHNA, CDR2 YSLEER. CDR3 length: 16 amino acids.

This clone was counted once. The chain is built from TRBV7-3 and TRBJ2-1; D may be TRBD2 (6 bases). Germline assignment: CDR1 SGHTA and CDR2 FQGTGA. CDR3 size: 15 residues. V lost 1 base and J 2 bases, leaving 9 bases between the germline ends. CDR3 in DNA: TGTGCCAGCAGCTTAAGACTAGACACCTACAATGAGCAGTTCTTC. Translated, it gives CASSLRLDTYNEQFF.

The J gene is TRBJ2-5, the V gene TRBV7-6, with D uncertain. The CDR3 sequence is 14 residues long. Trimming stripped 1 base from V and 5 bases from J, with 11 bases between. The germline V gene has CDR1 SGHVS and CDR2 FNYEAQ. The DNA of the CDR3 is TGTGCCAGCAGCTTAGGACCCACTCTGGAGACCCAGTACTTC. Its translation is CASSLGPTLETQYF.

The chain recombines TRBV10-3 with TRBJ1-5; D is uncertain. Between the trimmed V and J ends, which lost 5 bases and 3 bases, there was a span of 8 bases. This CDR3 has 13 amino acids. CDR1 is ENHRY, CDR2 SYGVKD, per germline. Here the CDR3 DNA reads TGTGCCATCAGTCTAGACACCAATCAGCCCCAGCATTTT. Translated, it gives CAISLDTNQPQHF.

The rearrangement joins TRBV7-2 to TRBJ2-7; 11 nucleotides align to TRBD2. There are 17 residues in the CDR3. V was clipped by 1 base and J by 4 bases; unmatched bases: 9. In germline, CDR1 is SGHTA, CDR2 FQGNSA. This CDR3 reads CASSLGSSGRARYEQYF. The CDR3 bases are TGTGCCAGCAGCTTAGGTAGTAGCGGGAGGGCCAGGTACGAGCAGTACTTC.

The gene calls are TRBV5-1 and TRBJ1-6; the D is unclear. The V end was cut by 1 base, the J end by 5 bases, with 10 bases between. The germline V gene encodes CDR1 SGHRS and CDR2 YFSETQ. This CDR3 has 15 residues. Here the CDR3 reads CASSLSTGDNSPLHF. In DNA, the CDR3 is TGCGCCAGCAGCTTGTCCACGGGCGATAATTCACCCCTCCACTTT.

This chain links TRBV7-9 with TRBJ2-1; D is unresolved. CDR3 length: 11 amino acids. Trimming pared 6 bases from V and 7 bases from J, leaving 7 bases between. The germline V gene has CDR1 SEHNR and CDR2 FQNEAQ (reference sequence). CDR3 amino acids: CASSPWNEQFF. The DNA of the CDR3 is TGTGCCAGCAGTCCTTGGAATGAGCAGTTCTTC.

The V and J genes are TRBV7-9 and TRBJ1-1; a weak D match, TRBD1 (6 bases). V was clipped by 2 bases and J by 1 base, with 8 bases between them. CDR3 length equals 14 residues. Germline values: CDR1 SEHNR, CDR2 FQNEAQ (reference sequence). CDR3 protein: CASSLRTANTEAFF. DNA for the CDR3: TGTGCCAGCAGCTTAAGGACAGCGAACACTGAAGCTTTCTTT.

The chain couples TRBV6-5 to TRBJ1-4; perhaps TRBD1 as D (5 bases). The CDR3 length is 15 residues. Germline-derived CDR1 and CDR2 are MNHEY and SVGAGI. V dropped 0 bases and J dropped 5 bases, with 10 bases sitting between them. This CDR3 is CASSYSGLKNEKLFF. DNA for the CDR3: TGTGCCAGCAGTTACTCGGGACTGAAGAATGAAAAACTGTTTTTT.

Here the CDR3 reads CASKGRGGQKAFF. In nucleotides, the CDR3 is TGTGCCAGCAAAGGGCGGGGAGGACAGAAAGCTTTCTTT. This chain connects TRBV12-3 or TRBV12-4 to TRBJ1-1, with a tentative D call TRBD1 (6 bases). The V and J ends lost 7 bases and 9 bases respectively, with 18 bases between them. The CDR3 sequence is 13 residues long.

The CDR3 sequence: CASSFGTSAYEQYF. DNA for the CDR3: TGCGCCAGCAGCTTTGGGACTAGTGCGTACGAGCAGTACTTC. This chain connects TRBV5-1 to TRBJ2-7; TRBD2 aligns across 8 bases. The CDR3 extends over 14 amino acids. CDR1 and CDR2 (germline): SGHRS, YFSETQ. Trimming took 2 bases from V and 4 from J; bases not matched to a gene: 5.

The rearrangement joins TRBV4-2 to TRBJ2-7; D is undetermined. The germline V gene encodes CDR1 LGHNA and CDR2 YNFKEQ. The CDR3 has 16 residues. Trimming pared 5 bases from V and 0 bases from J, leaving 17 bases between. CDR3 bases: TGTGCCAGCAGCACGCCTCTAGGCGGTGACTCCTACGAGCAGTACTTC. Its translation is CASSTPLGGDSYEQYF.